This T cell receptor (beta chain) stems from a study of human T cells and chemical hapten exposure. This clonotype was seen many times. The CDR3 loop spans 12 amino acids. The germline V gene has CDR1 LGHDT and CDR2 YNNKEL (reference sequence). Deletions cut 4 bases from V and 6 bases from J, with 7 bases between. Each cDNA molecule in the library carried unique molecular identifiers. From the RACE reads, TCRdb called clonotypes with MiXCR, one entry per CDR3 protein. The sample includes over 75,000 distinct CDR3 sequences, approximately 10% seen only once; the top ten take about 0.95%. Documented time point: patch test 3, about 24 weeks after DPC sensitization. The treatment is: therapeutic diphenylcyclopropenone sensitization with weekly scalp DPC. People who gave samples had alopecia, were 18 to 70 years old, and were suitable for DPC.

The sequence derives from a woman in her 30s with alopecia areata. Some clones in this sample may be carry-over from other donors' samples. V usage is TRBV3-1 and J usage is TRBJ1-3; no definite D call. This specimen was whole blood, taken in connection with sensitization to the hapten diphenylcyclopropenone (DPC). The DNA of the CDR3 is TGTGCCAGCAGCCTCCCCGCAAACACCATATATTTT. Translation gives CASSLPANTIYF. The full variable domain, rest sourced from reference TRBV3-1 and TRBJ1-3, is DTAVSQTPKYLVTQMGNDKSIKCEQNLGHDTMYWYKQDSKKFLKIMFSYNNKELIINETVPNRFSPKSPDKAHLNLHINSLELGDSAVYFCASSLPANTIYFGEGSWLTVV.